Sequencing of this T cell receptor delta chain was carried out in a study of gamma-delta T cells after stem cell transplantation. TCRdb re-called the RT-PCR reads with CATT. The table has over 600 delta-chain clones, roughly 5% seen once. Trimming at V came to 4 bases and at J to 7 bases, leaving 14 bases not matched to a gene. There are 17 residues in the CDR3. In germline, CDR1 is GEAIGNYY, CDR2 EKD. This clone is judged medium-sized (0.01 to 0.1%). Source material: gamma-delta T cells. The chain carries TRDV2 and TRDJ1; 13 nucleotides agree with TRDD3. The TCR sequence derives from a human donor. It is not recorded whose cells these are; they may come from a transplant donor. The CDR3 DNA is TGTGCCTGTGAACAACTGGGGGATACGCGTCTGAGAAGTAAACTCATCTTT. Amino acid sequence: CACEQLGDTRLRSKLIF.